This T cell receptor (beta chain) comes out of a study of sequential checkpoint blockade in melanoma. In the study overall: Each arm's sequence ended with maintenance nivolumab.

Described treatment: randomized to nivolumab then ipilimumab (arm A) or the reverse (arm B). Patients had received no earlier DNA-damaging chemotherapy. This clone showed up just once. The CDR3 has 15 amino acids. V lost 3 bases to trimming and J lost 5 bases, with 17 bases between them. Germline CDR1 and CDR2: SGDLS and YYNGEE. The table came from immunoSEQ multiplex PCR; TCRdb's copy has only in-frame clones and leaves some out. The data contain approximately 6,300 clones, roughly 50% of them singletons. This receptor was taken from a human donor with melanoma. The chain couples TRBV9 to TRBJ1-2; D is ambiguous. The source material was CD8+ T cells sorted from blood (inferred from file names), sampled from a patient given nivolumab and ipilimumab in sequence. CDR3 in DNA: TGTGCCAGCAGCGCGGGATCTCCGAGGCCATATGGCTACACCTTC. It specifies CASSAGSPRPYGYTF. The complete variable domain, with remaining parts taken from reference TRBV9 and TRBJ1-2, reads DSGVTQTPKHLITATGQRVTLRCSPRSGDLSVYWYQQSLDQGLQFLIQYYNGEERAKGNILERFSAQQFPDLHSELNLSSLELGDSALYFCASSAGSPRPYGYTFGSGTRLTVV.